The source of this T cell receptor (beta chain) is a study of a mutant IDH1 vaccine in newly diagnosed glioma. Across the study: Prior therapy was radiotherapy, temozolomide, or both; most received both.

A remark on this clone: Antigen unknown.

TCRdb's table, derived via immunoSEQ multiplex PCR, lists solely in-frame clones and lacks some. This sample has around 28,000 clones, with approximately 78% found just once. The germline V gene has CDR1 LNHDA and CDR2 SQIVND (reference sequence). This CDR3 has 15 residues. After removal of 1 base from V and 7 bases from J, the junction contained 9 bases not matched to a gene. Time point reported: week 23, last vaccination. Topical imiquimod accompanied each vaccine dose, which consisted of 300 ug of mutant IDH1 20-mer peptide. This TCR was sampled from a woman aged 25 to 39 with glioma. The gene calls are TRBV19 and TRBJ2-7, with TRBD1 matching 8 bases. The material was PBMCs, obtained from a glioma patient whose treatment included an IDH1 peptide vaccine. CDR3 residues: CASSIGAGGLQEQYF. The CDR3 region has the DNA TGTGCCAGTAGTATAGGGGCAGGGGGCTTGCAGGAGCAGTACTTC.